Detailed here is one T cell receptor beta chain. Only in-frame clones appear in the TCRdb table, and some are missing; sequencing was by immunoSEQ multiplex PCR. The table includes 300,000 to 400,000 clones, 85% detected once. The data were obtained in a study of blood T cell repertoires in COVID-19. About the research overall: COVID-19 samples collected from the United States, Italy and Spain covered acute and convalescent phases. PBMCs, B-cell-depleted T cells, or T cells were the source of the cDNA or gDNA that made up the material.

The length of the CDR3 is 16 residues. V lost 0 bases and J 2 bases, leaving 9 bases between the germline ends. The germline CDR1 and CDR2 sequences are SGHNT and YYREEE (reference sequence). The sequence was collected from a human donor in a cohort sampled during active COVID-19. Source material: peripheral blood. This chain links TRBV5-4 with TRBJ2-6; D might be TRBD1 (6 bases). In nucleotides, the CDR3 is TGTGCCAGCAGCTTGGACAGGGTGGCTGGGGCCAACGTCCTGACTTTC. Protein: CASSLDRVAGANVLTF. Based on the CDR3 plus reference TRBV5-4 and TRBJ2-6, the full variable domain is ETGVTQSPTHLIKTRGQQVTLRCSSQSGHNTVSWYQQALGQGPQFIFQYYREEENGRGNFPPRFSGLQFPNYSSELNVNALELDDSALYLCASSLDRVAGANVLTFGAGSRLTVL.